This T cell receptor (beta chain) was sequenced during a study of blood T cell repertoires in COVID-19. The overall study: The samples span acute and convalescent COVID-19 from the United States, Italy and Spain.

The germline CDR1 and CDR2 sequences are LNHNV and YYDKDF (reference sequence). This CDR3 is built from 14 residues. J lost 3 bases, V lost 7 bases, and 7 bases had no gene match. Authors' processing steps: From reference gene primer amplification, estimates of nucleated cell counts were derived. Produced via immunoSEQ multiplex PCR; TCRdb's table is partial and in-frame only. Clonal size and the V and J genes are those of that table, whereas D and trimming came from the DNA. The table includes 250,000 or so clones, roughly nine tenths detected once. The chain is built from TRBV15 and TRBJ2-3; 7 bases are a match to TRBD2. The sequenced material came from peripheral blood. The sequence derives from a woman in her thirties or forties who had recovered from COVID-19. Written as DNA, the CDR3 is TGTGCCACCACCCCGTGGGAGGGGACAGATACGCAGTATTTT. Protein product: CATTPWEGTDTQYF.